A selection of T cell receptor beta chains follows, all from one sample in a study of beta chain features in type 1 diabetes. TCRdb's copy holds only in-frame clones and misses some; the assay was immunoSEQ multiplex PCR. This sample has about 270,000 clones; about 14% occur once, and the top ten carry around 0.03%. Sequencing used naive CD4+ T cells from blood. All receptors derive from a woman aged 40 to 50 in good health. The CDR3 runs from the conserved cysteine through the conserved F or W. D genes are given only for firm matches. The size of a clone is reported for some rows only, either as once, few or many, or as a class for expanded clones.

d_call,clone_size,j_call,v_call,cdr3_aa,cdr3_nt
TRBD1,few,TRBJ2-1,TRBV5-4,CASSSGTGLYNEQFF,TGTGCCAGCAGCTCCGGGACAGGGCTATACAATGAGCAGTTCTTC
.,.,TRBJ1-6,TRBV10-1,CASSAQGGSPLHF,TGCGCCAGCAGTGCCCAGGGAGGGTCACCCCTCCACTTT
TRBD1,.,TRBJ1-1,TRBV5-1,CASSSGQGNTEAFF,TGCGCCAGCAGCTCCGGACAGGGCAACACTGAAGCTTTCTTT
TRBD1,few,TRBJ1-1,TRBV29-1,CSTRTGNTEAFF,TGCAGCACCCGGACAGGGAACACTGAAGCTTTCTTT
TRBD2,.,TRBJ2-3,TRBV7-2,CASSFTATSWTQYF,TGTGCCAGCAGCTTTACAGCGACTAGCTGGACGCAGTATTTT
TRBD1,few,TRBJ1-1,TRBV19,CASRNPGGPNTEAFF,TGTGCCAGTAGAAACCCAGGGGGGCCTAACACTGAAGCTTTCTTT
.,few,TRBJ2-5,TRBV6-6,CASSYPNEETQYF,TGTGCCAGCAGTTACCCGAACGAGGAGACCCAGTACTTC
.,.,TRBJ1-2,TRBV25-1,CASSGEQVRYGYTF,TGTGCCAGCAGTGGAGAACAGGTCCGGTATGGCTACACCTTC
TRBD1,.,TRBJ2-7,TRBV7-2,CASSSDRVYEQYF,TGTGCCAGCAGCTCAGACAGGGTGTACGAGCAGTACTTC
TRBD2,few,TRBJ2-3,TRBV7-7,CASSLGASGSDTQYF,TGTGCCAGCAGCTTAGGGGCTAGCGGTTCAGATACGCAGTATTTT
.,few,TRBJ2-1,TRBV5-1,CASSSLSASAYNEQFF,TGCGCCAGCAGCTCCCTATCAGCGTCCGCCTACAATGAGCAGTTCTTC
TRBD2,.,TRBJ2-1,TRBV6-5,CASSYSSSGEYNEQFF,TGTGCCAGCAGTTACTCGTCTAGCGGGGAGTACAATGAGCAGTTCTTC
.,few,TRBJ1-1,TRBV29-1,CSVTWTENTEAFF,TGCAGCGTTACCTGGACAGAGAACACTGAAGCTTTCTTT
.,.,TRBJ2-3,TRBV2,CASIGRTSTDTQYF,TGTGCCAGCATTGGACGGACTAGCACAGATACGCAGTATTTT
.,few,TRBJ2-7,TRBV2,CASSQQGHLLGEQYF,TGTGCCAGCAGTCAGCAGGGGCACCTACTTGGCGAGCAGTACTTC
.,few,TRBJ2-6,TRBV19,CASTTPDNVLTF,TGTGCCAGTACCACTCCCGACAACGTCCTGACTTTC
TRBD2,.,TRBJ2-1,TRBV5-1,CASRETLAGGHNEQFF,TGCGCCAGCAGAGAAACCCTAGCGGGGGGACACAATGAGCAGTTCTTC
TRBD2,.,TRBJ2-2,TRBV9,CASSAGGGVPGELFF,TGTGCCAGCAGCGCGGGAGGGGGGGTCCCCGGGGAGCTGTTTTTT
.,few,TRBJ2-3,TRBV21-1,CASSKGRASGEDTDTQYF,TGTGCCAGCAGCAAAGGGCGGGCTAGCGGGGAAGACACAGATACGCAGTATTTT
.,.,TRBJ2-7,TRBV6-5,CASSYSRQTYEQYF,TGTGCCAGCAGTTACTCCAGACAGACCTACGAGCAGTACTTC
.,.,TRBJ2-5,TRBV7-2,CASSLTGLLETQYF,TGTGCCAGCAGCTTAACAGGGTTGCTGGAGACCCAGTACTTC
TRBD1,.,TRBJ2-7,TRBV11-2,CASSSADRGHTYEQYF,TGTGCCAGCAGCTCCGCCGACAGGGGGCACACCTACGAGCAGTACTTC
TRBD2,.,TRBJ2-2,TRBV6-6,CASSYSAGSPGELFF,TGTGCCAGCAGTTACTCAGCGGGGTCTCCCGGGGAGCTGTTTTTT
.,.,TRBJ1-1,TRBV2,CASSTRNTEAFF,TGTGCCAGCAGTACCAGAAACACTGAAGCTTTCTTT
TRBD1,few,TRBJ1-5,TRBV7-6,CASSLGTGEGQPQHF,TGTGCCAGCAGCTTAGGGACAGGGGAAGGTCAGCCCCAGCATTTT
.,once,TRBJ2-6,TRBV4-3,CASSQDLTPTSPTGANVLTF,TGCGCCAGCAGCCAAGACCTAACACCCACTAGCCCCACTGGGGCCAACGTCCTGACTTTC
TRBD1,few,TRBJ2-7,TRBV15,CATSRDLGQGSYEQYF,TGTGCCACCAGCAGAGATCTGGGACAGGGCTCCTACGAGCAGTACTTC
.,.,TRBJ2-1,TRBV2,CASSEAGAPPFF,TGTGCCAGCAGTGAAGCGGGGGCCCCCCCGTTCTTC
.,few,TRBJ2-7,TRBV5-5,CASSPWGRGDYEQYF,TGTGCCAGCAGCCCTTGGGGCAGGGGGGACTACGAGCAGTACTTC
TRBD1,.,TRBJ2-2,TRBV6-4,CASSIQGYTGELFF,TGTGCCAGCAGTATACAGGGGTACACCGGGGAGCTGTTTTTT
TRBD2,few,TRBJ2-5,TRBV7-9,CASSLVLAGAGETQYF,TGTGCCAGCAGCTTAGTGCTAGCGGGGGCTGGCGAGACCCAGTACTTC
TRBD2,.,TRBJ2-7,TRBV9,CASSVGGTSGGLEQYF,TGTGCCAGCAGCGTAGGTGGGACTAGCGGGGGACTCGAGCAGTACTTC
.,.,TRBJ1-5,TRBV19,CASSGQRNQPQHF,TGTGCCAGTAGTGGACAGCGCAATCAGCCCCAGCATTTT
TRBD1,.,TRBJ2-5,TRBV14,CASSPRDRGLETQYF,TGTGCCAGCAGCCCCCGGGACAGGGGGCTGGAGACCCAGTACTTC
TRBD2,.,TRBJ2-5,TRBV11-2,CASSFRLAGVQETQYF,TGTGCCAGCAGCTTTAGACTAGCGGGGGTACAAGAGACCCAGTACTTC
.,.,TRBJ1-2,TRBV29-1,CSVESRVMGGYTF,TGCAGCGTTGAAAGCAGGGTGATGGGTGGCTACACCTTC
TRBD1,.,TRBJ1-4,TRBV2,CASRVRDRGEKLFF,TGTGCCAGCAGGGTCCGGGACAGGGGTGAAAAACTGTTTTTT
TRBD1,.,TRBJ1-2,TRBV4-1,CASSQVPRDRTYGYTF,TGCGCCAGCAGCCAAGTCCCCCGGGACAGGACCTATGGCTACACCTTC
.,few,TRBJ1-1,TRBV27,CASSRYGQGLLNTEAFF,TGTGCCAGCAGTCGATATGGTCAGGGGCTTTTGAACACTGAAGCTTTCTTT